The sequence of this TCR beta chain was determined in a study of liver allograft versus peripheral blood T cells. Study-wide background: In transplanted livers, T cell receptor repertoires were compared with those found in the recipients' peripheral blood. Whole-study findings and limits: Intra-allograft T cell receptor repertoires in the liver reportedly differed from peripheral blood repertoires.

Losses at the gene ends were 2 bases for V and 2 bases for J; bases not matched to a gene: 6. There are 15 residues in the CDR3. Germline values: CDR1 MNHNY, CDR2 SVGAGI (reference sequence). This clonotype is classed as medium-sized. Its antigen is not identified. Via MiXCR, TCRdb re-called the reads, giving one row per CDR3 protein. The sample includes some 9,000 distinct CDR3 sequences, around 21% of them seen just once. This clonotype was obtained from a human patient who had a liver transplant. Some of the T cells might come from the graft donor. The chain has TRBV6-6 and TRBJ2-7; 7 bases map to TRBD1. The CDR3: CASSYGGQPTYEQYF. The CDR3 DNA sequence: TGTGCCAGCAGTTACGGGGGACAGCCAACCTACGAGCAGTACTTC.